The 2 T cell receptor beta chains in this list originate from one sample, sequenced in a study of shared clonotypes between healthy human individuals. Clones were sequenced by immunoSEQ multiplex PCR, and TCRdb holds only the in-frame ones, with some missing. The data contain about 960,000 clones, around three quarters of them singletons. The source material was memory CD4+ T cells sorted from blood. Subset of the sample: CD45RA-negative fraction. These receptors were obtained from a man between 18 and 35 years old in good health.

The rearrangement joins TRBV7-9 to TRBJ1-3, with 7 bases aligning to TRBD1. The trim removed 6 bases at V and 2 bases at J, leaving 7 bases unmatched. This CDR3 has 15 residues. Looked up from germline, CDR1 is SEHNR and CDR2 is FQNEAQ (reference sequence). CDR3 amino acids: CASSSTGLAGNTIYF. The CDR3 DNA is TGTGCCAGCAGTTCGACAGGGTTAGCTGGAAACACCATATATTTT.

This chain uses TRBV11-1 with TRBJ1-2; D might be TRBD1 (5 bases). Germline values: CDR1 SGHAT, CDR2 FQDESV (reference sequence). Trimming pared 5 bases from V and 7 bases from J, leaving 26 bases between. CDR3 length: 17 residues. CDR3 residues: CASSPLFGAGLYVGYTF. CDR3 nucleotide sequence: TGTGCCAGCAGCCCCCTTTTTGGGGCAGGGCTGTATGTTGGCTACACCTTC.